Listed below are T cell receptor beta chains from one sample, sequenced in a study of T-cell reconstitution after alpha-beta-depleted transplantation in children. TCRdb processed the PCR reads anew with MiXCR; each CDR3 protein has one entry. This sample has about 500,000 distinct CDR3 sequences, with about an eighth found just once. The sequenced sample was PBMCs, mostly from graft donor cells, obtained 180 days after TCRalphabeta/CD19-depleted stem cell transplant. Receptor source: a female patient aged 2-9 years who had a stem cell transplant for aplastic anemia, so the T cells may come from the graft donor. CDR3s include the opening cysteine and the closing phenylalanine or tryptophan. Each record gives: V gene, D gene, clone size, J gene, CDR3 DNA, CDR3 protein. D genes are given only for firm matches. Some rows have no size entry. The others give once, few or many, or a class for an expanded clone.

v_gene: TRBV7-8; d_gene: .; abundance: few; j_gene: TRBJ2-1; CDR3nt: TGTGCCAGCAGCTTAATCAGGGGAGCTGAGCAGTTCTTC; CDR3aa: CASSLIRGAEQFF
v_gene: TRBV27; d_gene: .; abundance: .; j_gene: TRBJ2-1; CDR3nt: TGTGCCAGCAGTAAAGGGAGGAGGCTGGGATACAATGAGCAGTTCTTC; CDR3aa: CASSKGRRLGYNEQFF
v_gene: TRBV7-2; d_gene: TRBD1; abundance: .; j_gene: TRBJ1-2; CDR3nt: TGTGCCAGCAGCCCGCAGGGGGTAATGTCGGTGGGCTACACCTTC; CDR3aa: CASSPQGVMSVGYTF
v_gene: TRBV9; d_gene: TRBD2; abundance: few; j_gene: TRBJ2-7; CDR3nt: TGTGCCAGCAGCGTAGACCAAGCGGGAAACTACGAGCAGTACTTC; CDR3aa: CASSVDQAGNYEQYF
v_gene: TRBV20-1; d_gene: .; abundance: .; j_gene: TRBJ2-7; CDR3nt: TGCAGTGCTCTAAGGGGCAGCGAGGACTACGAGCAGTACTTC; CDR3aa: CSALRGSEDYEQYF
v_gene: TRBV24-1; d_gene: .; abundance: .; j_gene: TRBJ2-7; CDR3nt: TGTGCCACCAGTGATTCCACGTCCCGGGGCTACGAGCAGTACTTC; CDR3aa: CATSDSTSRGYEQYF
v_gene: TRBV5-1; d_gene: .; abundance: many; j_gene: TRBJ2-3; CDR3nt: TGCGCCAGCAGCTTGGGGGGGACCCTCTCCCGTACAGATACGCAGTATTTT; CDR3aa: CASSLGGTLSRTDTQYF
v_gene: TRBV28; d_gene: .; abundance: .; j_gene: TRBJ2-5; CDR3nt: TGTGCCAGCACCCCCCGCACCTCAACGACCCAGTACTTC; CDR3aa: CASTPRTSTTQYF
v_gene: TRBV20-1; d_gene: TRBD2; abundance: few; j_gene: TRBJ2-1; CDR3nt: TGCAGTGCCCCCGGACTAGCGGATGAGCAGTTCTTC; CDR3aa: CSAPGLADEQFF
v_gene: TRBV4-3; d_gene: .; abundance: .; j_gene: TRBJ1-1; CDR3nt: TGCGCCAGCAGCCAAGGGGCCGGGGAGGCCACTGAAGCTTTCTTT; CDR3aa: CASSQGAGEATEAFF
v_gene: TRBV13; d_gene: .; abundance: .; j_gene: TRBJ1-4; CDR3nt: TGTGCCAGCAGCTTAGGGGGGATACGTGAAAAACTGTTTTTT; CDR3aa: CASSLGGIREKLFF
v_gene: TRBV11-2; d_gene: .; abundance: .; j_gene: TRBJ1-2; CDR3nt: TGTGCCAGCAGCTTTCGGGACGTCGATGGCTACACCTTC; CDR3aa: CASSFRDVDGYTF
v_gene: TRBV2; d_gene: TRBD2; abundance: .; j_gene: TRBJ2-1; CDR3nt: TGTGCCAGCTCCGCTAGCGGGAGGGCTGAGCAGTTCTTC; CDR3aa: CASSASGRAEQFF
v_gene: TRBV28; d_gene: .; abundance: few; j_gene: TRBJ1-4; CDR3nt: TGTGCCAGCAGTTCCGGGAGTAAAAATGAAAAACTGTTTTTT; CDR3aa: CASSSGSKNEKLFF
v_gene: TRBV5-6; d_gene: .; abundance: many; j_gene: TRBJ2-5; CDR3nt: TGTGCCAGCAGCTTGTTATCCCGGGGCCCAGAGACCCAGTACTTC; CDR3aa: CASSLLSRGPETQYF
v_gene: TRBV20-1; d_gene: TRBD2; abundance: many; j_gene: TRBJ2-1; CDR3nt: TGCAGTGCTAGACCGACTAGCGGGAGGGGGCATGAGCAGTTCTTC; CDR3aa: CSARPTSGRGHEQFF
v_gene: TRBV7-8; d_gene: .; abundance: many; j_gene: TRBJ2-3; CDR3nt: TGTGCCAGCAGCTCAGACCGGGATACGCAGTATTTT; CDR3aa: CASSSDRDTQYF
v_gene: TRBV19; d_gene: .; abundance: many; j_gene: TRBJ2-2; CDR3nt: TGTGCCAGTAGTATCAGAACCGGGGAGCTGTTTTTT; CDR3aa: CASSIRTGELFF
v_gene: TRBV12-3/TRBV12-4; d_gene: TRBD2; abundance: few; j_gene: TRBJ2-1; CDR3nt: TGTGCCAGCAGTTTCCCCGGACTAGCGGGAAGGTCCTACAATGAGCAGTTCTTC; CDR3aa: CASSFPGLAGRSYNEQFF
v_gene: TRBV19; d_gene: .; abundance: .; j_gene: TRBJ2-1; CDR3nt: TGTGCCAGTAAAGTCCGGAACTCCTACAATGAGCAGTTCTTC; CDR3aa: CASKVRNSYNEQFF
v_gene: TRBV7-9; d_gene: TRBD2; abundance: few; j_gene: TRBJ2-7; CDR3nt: TGTGCCAGCAAGACTAGCGGCTCCTACGAGCAGTACTTC; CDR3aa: CASKTSGSYEQYF
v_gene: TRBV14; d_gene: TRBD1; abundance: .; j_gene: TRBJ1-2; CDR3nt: TGTGCCAGCAGCCGACCCGGGACAGTCTATGGCTACACCTTC; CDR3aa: CASSRPGTVYGYTF
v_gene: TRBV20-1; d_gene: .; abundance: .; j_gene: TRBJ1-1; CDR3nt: TGCAGTGCTCACAGGAGGAAGACTGAAGCTTTCTTT; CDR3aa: CSAHRRKTEAFF
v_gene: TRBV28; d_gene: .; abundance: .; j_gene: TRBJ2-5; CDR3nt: TGTGCCAGTCAATCACCGGCGAAAGGCGTATGGGAGACCCAGTACTTC; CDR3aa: CASQSPAKGVWETQYF
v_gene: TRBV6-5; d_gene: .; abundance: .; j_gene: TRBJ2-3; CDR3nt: TGTGCCAGCAGTTACTCGCATAGAAGCACAGATACGCAGTATTTT; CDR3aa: CASSYSHRSTDTQYF
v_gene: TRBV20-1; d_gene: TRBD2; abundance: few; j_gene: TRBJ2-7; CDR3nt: TGCAGTGCTGGGCCGGGACTAGCGGATTACGAGCAGTACTTC; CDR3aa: CSAGPGLADYEQYF
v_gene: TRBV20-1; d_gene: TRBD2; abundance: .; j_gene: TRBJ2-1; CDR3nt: TGCAGTGCTAGAGAAGCGGGAGAAGGGGTTTACAATGAGCAGTTCTTC; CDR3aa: CSAREAGEGVYNEQFF
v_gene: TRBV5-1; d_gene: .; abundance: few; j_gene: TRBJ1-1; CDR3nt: TGCGCCAGCAGCACCAACAGGGATTGGGTCACTGAAGCTTTCTTT; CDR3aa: CASSTNRDWVTEAFF
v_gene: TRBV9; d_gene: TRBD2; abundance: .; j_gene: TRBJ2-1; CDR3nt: TGTGCCAGCAGCGTTGGTCTAGCGGACCTCTCCTACAATGAGCAGTTCTTC; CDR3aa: CASSVGLADLSYNEQFF
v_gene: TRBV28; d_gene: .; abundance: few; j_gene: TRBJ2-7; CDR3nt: TGTGCCAGCAGTGTGAGAGGACAGATCTCTGCACGGGAGCAGTACTTC; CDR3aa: CASSVRGQISAREQYF
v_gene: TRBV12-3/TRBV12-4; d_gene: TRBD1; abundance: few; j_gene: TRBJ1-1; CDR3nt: TGTGCCAGCAGTTCAGCACAGGGGGCCAGAGATGAAGCTTTCTTT; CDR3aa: CASSSAQGARDEAFF
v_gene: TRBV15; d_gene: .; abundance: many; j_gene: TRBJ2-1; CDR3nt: TGTGCCACCAGCAGAGATCCGGCGCAGACAACTAACAATGAGCAGTTCTTC; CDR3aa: CATSRDPAQTTNNEQFF
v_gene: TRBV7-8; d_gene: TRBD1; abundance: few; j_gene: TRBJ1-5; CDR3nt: TGTGCCAGCAGCCAGGGACAGGGAATAGATCAGCCCCAGCATTTT; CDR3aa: CASSQGQGIDQPQHF
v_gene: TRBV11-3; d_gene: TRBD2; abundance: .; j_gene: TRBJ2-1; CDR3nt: TGTGCCAGCAGCCGGGGACTAGCGCTTAGCAATGAGCAGTTCTTC; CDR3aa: CASSRGLALSNEQFF
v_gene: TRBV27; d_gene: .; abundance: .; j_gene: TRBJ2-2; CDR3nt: TGTGCCACCAGTTTATGGGTACAGGCGAACACCGGGGAGCTGTTTTTT; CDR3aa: CATSLWVQANTGELFF
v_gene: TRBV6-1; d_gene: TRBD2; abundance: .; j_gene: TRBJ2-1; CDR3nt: TGTGCCAGCAGTCTCCTAGCGGGAGGGCCAGTCAATGAGCAGTTCTTC; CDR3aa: CASSLLAGGPVNEQFF
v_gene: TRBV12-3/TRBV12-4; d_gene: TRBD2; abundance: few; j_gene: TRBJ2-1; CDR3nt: TGTGCCAGCAGTCCCATGGGACTAGCGGCCTACAATGAGCAGTTCTTC; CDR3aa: CASSPMGLAAYNEQFF
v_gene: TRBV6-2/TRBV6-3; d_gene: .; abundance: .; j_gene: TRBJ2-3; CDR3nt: TGTGCCAGCAGTTACGCCGGGACTTCAGATACGCAGTATTTT; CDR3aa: CASSYAGTSDTQYF
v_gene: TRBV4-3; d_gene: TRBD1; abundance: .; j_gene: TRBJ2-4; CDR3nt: TGCGCCAGCAGCCAAGATATGGGACAGGGGAAAAACATTCAGTACTTC; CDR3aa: CASSQDMGQGKNIQYF
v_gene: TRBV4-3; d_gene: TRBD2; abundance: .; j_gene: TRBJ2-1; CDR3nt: TGCGCCAGCAGCCAAGCGGGGCTAGCGGGAGGGGGCCTCTACAATGAGCAGTTCTTC; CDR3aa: CASSQAGLAGGGLYNEQFF
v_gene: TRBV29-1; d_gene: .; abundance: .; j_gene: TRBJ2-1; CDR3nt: TGCAGCGTTGATAGCCCGCCCTCAAGGAGCTCCTACAATGAGCAGTTCTTC; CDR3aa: CSVDSPPSRSSYNEQFF
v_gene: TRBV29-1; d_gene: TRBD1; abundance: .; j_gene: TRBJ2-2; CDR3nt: TGCAGCGTCAGACACAGGGGCTCTAACACCGGGGAGCTGTTTTTT; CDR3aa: CSVRHRGSNTGELFF
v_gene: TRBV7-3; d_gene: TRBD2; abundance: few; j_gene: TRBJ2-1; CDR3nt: TGTGCCAGCAGCTCCGGGACTAGCGTCTTTGCCGAGCAGTTCTTC; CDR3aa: CASSSGTSVFAEQFF
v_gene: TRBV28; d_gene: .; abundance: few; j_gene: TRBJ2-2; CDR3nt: TGTGCCAGCAGTTTATTGGCAGGGTCGAACACCGGGGAGCTGTTTTTT; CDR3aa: CASSLLAGSNTGELFF
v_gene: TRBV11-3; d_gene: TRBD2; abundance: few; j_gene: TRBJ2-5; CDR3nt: TGTGCCAGCACCCTTACCGGGACTAAGGAAGAGACCCAGTACTTC; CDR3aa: CASTLTGTKEETQYF